The clone carrying this T cell receptor (beta chain) was detected only a few times. Its antigen is as yet unknown. Making the TCR beta libraries involved quantitative 5'-RACE with molecular barcodes. TCRdb recomputed calls from the 5' RACE reads with MiXCR, one row per CDR3 protein. There are 500,000 to 550,000 distinct CDR3 sequences in the sample; about an eighth occur only once, and nearly 7% lies in the top ten. These data belong to a study of CD8 T cells in ankylosing spondylitis. Study outcomes and limitations: A number of the motif variants had already been described in reactive arthritis synovial fluid and blood. The clones that were linked to disease were reported to be significantly enriched in matched synovial fluid samples from ankylosing spondylitis patients. A motif in TCR beta, a set of eight highly homologous variants, appeared characteristic of ankylosing spondylitis blood. As for the disease-linked clones, they showed a CD8+ phenotype and occurred at relatively low frequencies in peripheral blood.

The sequence derives from a male donor with ankylosing spondylitis. The sequenced sample consisted of blood, either unsorted or a sorted T cell fraction (not recorded which).

The CDR3 sequence is CASSLVGAGMGILNEQFF. In DNA, the CDR3 is TGTGCCAGCAGCTTAGTGGGGGCGGGAATGGGGATATTGAATGAGCAGTTCTTC. V gene TRBV11-2 combines with J gene TRBJ2-1; D tentatively fits TRBD1 or TRBD2 (6 bases each). V lost 1 base and J 7 bases, leaving 23 bases between the germline ends. Germline V gene data show CDR1 as SGHAT and CDR2 as FQNNGV. The CDR3 totals 18 residues.